The present entry profiles one T cell receptor beta chain with its context. This CDR3 has 14 residues. Germline values: CDR1 SNHLY, CDR2 FYNNEI. Trimming took 7 bases from V and 4 from J; bases not matched to a gene: 8. This entry is derived from a study of cytomegalovirus exposure and HLA in healthy donors. Measured with immunoSEQ multiplex PCR; TCRdb has only the in-frame clones, and not every one. This sample yields under 70,000 clones, of which approximately 90% are seen a single time; around 1.7% belongs to the top ten. The V call is TRBV2, the J call TRBJ2-5; 8 bases line up with TRBD2. Sequenced sample: PBMCs. The clonotype was recovered from a young woman in good health and CMV-seronegative. CDR3: CASKPSGGGETQYF. CDR3 bases: TGTGCCAGCAAACCCTCCGGGGGGGGAGAGACCCAGTACTTC.